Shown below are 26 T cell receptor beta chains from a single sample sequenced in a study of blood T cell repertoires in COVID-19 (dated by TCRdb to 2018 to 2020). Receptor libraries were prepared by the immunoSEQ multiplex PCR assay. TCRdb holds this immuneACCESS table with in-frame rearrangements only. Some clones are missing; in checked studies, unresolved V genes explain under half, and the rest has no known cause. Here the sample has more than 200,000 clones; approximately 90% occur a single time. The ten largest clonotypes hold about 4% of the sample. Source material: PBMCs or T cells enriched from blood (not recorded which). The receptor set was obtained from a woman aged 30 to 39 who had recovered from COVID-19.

CDR3 loop: CASNPAGGKVAALYEQYF. DNA of the CDR3: TGTGCCAGCAATCCGGCAGGGGGCAAAGTAGCGGCCCTCTACGAGCAGTACTTC. J is TRBJ2-7 and V is TRBV2; TRBD1 aligns across 8 bases. CDR1 and CDR2 (germline): SNHLY, FYNNEI. J gave up 3 bases and V 7 bases, and 20 bases lay outside the gene matches. The CDR3 contains 18 residues.

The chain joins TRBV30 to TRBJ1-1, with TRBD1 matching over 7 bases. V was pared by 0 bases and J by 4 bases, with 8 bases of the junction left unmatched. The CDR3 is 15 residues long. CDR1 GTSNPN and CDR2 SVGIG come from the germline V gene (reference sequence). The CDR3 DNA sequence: TGTGCCTGGAGTGTACCCGACAGGGTTCGCACTGAAGCTTTCTTT. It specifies CAWSVPDRVRTEAFF.

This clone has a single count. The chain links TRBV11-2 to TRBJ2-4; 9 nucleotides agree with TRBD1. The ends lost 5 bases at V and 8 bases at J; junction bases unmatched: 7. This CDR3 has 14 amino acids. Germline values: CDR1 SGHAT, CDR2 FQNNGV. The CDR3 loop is CASSPTGGRDIQYF. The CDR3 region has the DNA TGTGCCAGCAGCCCAACAGGGGGCAGGGACATTCAGTACTTC.

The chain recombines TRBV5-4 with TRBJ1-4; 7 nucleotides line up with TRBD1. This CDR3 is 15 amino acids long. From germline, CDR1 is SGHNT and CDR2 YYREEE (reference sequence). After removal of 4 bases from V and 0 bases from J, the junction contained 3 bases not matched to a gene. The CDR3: CASSRGQATNEKLFF. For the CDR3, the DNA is TGTGCCAGCAGCCGAGGACAGGCAACTAATGAAAAACTGTTTTTT.

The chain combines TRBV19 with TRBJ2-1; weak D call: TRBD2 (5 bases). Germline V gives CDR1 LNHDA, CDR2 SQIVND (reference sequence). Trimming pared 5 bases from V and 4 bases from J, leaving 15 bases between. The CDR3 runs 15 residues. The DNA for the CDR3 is TGTGCCAGTAGTCTTCTACCGTCGGGATACAATGAGCAGTTCTTC. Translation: CASSLLPSGYNEQFF.

CDR3 residues: CASHDTGNYGYTF. The CDR3 bases are TGTGCCAGCCATGATACAGGGAACTATGGCTACACCTTC. The chain recombines TRBV28 with TRBJ1-2, with D possibly being TRBD1 (6 bases). The CDR3 loop spans 13 amino acids. The germline CDR1 and CDR2 sequences are MDHEN and SYDVKM. Trimming shortened V by 8 bases and J by 2 bases, and 12 bases separated the two germline ends.

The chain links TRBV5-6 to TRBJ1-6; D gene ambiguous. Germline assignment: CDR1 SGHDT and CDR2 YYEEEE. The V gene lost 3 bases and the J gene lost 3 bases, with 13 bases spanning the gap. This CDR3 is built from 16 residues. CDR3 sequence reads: CASSSTGGIYNSPLHF. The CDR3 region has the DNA TGTGCCAGCAGCTCCACCGGCGGGATCTATAATTCACCCCTCCACTTT.

In nucleotides, the CDR3 is TGTGCCAGCAGCAGGAACAGGGGGGAGAATTCACCCCTCCACTTT. Translated: CASSRNRGENSPLHF. The gene calls are TRBV13 and TRBJ1-6, with 8 bases aligning to TRBD1. This CDR3 spans 15 amino acids. V gave up 5 bases and J gave up 7 bases; unmatched junction bases: 7. The V gene's germline CDR1 is PRHDT and CDR2 FYEKMQ (reference sequence). Based on the CDR3 plus reference TRBV13 and TRBJ1-6, the full variable domain is AAGVIQSPRHLIKEKRETATLKCYPIPRHDTVYWYQQGPGQDPQFLISFYEKMQSDKGSIPDRFSAQQFSDYHSELNMSSLELGDSALYFCASSRNRGENSPLHFGNGTRLTVT.

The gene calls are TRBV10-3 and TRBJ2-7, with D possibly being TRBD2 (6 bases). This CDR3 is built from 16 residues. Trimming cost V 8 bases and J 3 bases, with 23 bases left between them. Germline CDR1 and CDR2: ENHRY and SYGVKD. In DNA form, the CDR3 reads TGTGCCATCCGATCGGGGGTGAGCGGGTCTATCTACGAGCAGTACTTC. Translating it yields CAIRSGVSGSIYEQYF.

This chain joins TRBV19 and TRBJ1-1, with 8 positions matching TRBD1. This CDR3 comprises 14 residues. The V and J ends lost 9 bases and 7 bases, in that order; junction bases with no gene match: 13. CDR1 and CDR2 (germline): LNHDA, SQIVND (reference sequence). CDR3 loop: CASLPQGARGEAFF. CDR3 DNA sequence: TGTGCCAGCCTACCCCAGGGGGCGCGTGGTGAAGCTTTCTTT.

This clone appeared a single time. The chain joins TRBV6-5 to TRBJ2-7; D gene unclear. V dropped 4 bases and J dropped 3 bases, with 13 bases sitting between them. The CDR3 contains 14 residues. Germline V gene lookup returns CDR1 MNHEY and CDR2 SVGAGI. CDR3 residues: CASSSEETLYEQYF. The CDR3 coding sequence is TGTGCCAGCAGTTCTGAGGAGACCCTCTACGAGCAGTACTTC.

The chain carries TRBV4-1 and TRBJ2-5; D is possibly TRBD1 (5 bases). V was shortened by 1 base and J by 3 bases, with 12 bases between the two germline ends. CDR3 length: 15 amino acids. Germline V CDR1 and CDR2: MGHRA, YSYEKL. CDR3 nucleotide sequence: TGCGCCAGCAGCCAAGTCCTCGCCAGGGAAGAGACCCAGTACTTC. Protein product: CASSQVLAREETQYF.

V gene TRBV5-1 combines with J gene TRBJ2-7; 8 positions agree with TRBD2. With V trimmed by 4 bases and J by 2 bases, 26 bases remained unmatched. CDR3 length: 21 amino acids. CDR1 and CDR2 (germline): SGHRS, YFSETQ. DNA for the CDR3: TGCGCCAGCAGCCCGGTGAACCAGATAGCGGGAATTTCCTTCGAGACCTACGAGCAGTACTTC. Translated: CASSPVNQIAGISFETYEQYF. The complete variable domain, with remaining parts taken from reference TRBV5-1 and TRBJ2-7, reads KAGVTQTPRYLIKTRGQQVTLSCSPISGHRSVSWYQQTPGQGLQFLFEYFSETQRNKGNFPGRFSGRQFSNSRSEMNVSTLELGDSALYLCASSPVNQIAGISFETYEQYFGPGTRLTVT.

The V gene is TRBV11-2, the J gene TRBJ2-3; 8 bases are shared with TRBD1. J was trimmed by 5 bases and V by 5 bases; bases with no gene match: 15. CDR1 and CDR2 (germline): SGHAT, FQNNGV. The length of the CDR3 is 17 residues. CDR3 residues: CASSDPLTGVEEDTQYF. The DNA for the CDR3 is TGTGCCAGCAGCGACCCCTTGACAGGGGTGGAAGAAGATACGCAGTATTTT.

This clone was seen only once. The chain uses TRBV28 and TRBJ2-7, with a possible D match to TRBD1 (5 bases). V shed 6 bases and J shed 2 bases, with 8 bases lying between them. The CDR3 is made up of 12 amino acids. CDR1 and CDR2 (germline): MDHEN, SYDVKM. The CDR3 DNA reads TGTGCCAGCAGGGACACTACCTACGAGCAGTACTTC. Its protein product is CASRDTTYEQYF.

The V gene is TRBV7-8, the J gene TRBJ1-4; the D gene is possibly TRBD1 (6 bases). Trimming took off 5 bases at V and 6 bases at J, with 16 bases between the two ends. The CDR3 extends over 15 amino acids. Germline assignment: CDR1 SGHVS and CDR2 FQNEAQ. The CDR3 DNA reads TGTGCCAGCAGCCCTAGGGGGGGAAGGGATGAAAAACTGTTTTTT. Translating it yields CASSPRGGRDEKLFF.

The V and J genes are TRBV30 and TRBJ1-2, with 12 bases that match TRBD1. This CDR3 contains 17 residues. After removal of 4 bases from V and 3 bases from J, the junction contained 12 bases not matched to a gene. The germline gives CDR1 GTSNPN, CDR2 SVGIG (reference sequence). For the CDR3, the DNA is TGTGCCTGGAAATACGCCCCGGGACAGGGGGCTGACTATGGCTACACCTTC. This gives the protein CAWKYAPGQGADYGYTF.

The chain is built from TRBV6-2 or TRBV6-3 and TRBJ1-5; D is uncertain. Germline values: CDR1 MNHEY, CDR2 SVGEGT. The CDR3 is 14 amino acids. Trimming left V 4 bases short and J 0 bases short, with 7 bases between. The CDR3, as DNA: TGTGCCAGCAGTTCAACAAATAGCAATCAGCCCCAGCATTTT. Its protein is CASSSTNSNQPQHF.

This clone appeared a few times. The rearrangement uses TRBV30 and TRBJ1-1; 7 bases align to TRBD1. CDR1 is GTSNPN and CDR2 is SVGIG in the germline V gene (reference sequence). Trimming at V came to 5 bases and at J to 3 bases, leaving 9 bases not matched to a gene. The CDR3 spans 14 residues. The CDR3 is CAWRTQGVDTEAFF. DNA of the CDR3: TGTGCCTGGCGCACCCAGGGGGTTGACACTGAAGCTTTCTTT.

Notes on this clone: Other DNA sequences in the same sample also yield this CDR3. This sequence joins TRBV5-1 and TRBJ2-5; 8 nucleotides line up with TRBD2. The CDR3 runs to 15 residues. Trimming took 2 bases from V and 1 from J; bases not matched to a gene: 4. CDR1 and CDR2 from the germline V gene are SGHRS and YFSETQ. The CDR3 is CASSFGGATQETQYF. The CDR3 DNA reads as TGCGCCAGCAGCTTCGGGGGGGCCACCCAAGAGACCCAGTACTTC.

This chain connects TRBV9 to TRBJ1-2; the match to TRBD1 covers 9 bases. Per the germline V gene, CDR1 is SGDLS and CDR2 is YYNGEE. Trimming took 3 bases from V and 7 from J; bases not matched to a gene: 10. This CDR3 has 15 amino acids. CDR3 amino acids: CASSGRGDREAGYTF. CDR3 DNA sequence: TGTGCCAGCAGCGGAAGAGGGGACAGGGAGGCTGGCTACACCTTC.

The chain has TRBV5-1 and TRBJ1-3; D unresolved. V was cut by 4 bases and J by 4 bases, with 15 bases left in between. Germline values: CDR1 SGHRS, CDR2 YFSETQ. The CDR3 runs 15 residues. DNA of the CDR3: TGCGCCAGCAGCCCCGGCGGAGTCGGGGGAAACACCATATATTTT. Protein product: CASSPGGVGGNTIYF.

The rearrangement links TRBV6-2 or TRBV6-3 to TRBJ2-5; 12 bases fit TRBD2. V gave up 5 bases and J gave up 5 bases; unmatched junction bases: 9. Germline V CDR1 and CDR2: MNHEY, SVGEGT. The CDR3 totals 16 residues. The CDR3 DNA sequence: TGTGCCAGCAGTGGAAGGACTAGCGGGATCTGGGAGACCCAGTACTTC. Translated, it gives CASSGRTSGIWETQYF.

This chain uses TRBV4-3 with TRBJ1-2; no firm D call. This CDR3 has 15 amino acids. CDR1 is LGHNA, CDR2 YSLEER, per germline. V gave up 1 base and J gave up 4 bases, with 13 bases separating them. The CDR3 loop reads CASSQGPQFSYGYTF. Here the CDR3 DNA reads TGCGCCAGCAGCCAAGGCCCACAGTTCTCCTATGGCTACACCTTC.

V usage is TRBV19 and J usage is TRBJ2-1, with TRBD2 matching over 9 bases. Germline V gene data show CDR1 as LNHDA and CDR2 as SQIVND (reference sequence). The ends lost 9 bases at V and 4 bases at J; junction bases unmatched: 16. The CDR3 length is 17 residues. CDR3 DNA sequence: TGTGCCAGCCGCGGGGGGGATAGCGGGAGACGTTACAATGAGCAGTTCTTC. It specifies CASRGGDSGRRYNEQFF. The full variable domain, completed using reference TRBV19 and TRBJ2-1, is DGGITQSPKYLFRKEGQNVTLSCEQNLNHDAMYWYRQDPGQGLRLIYYSQIVNDFQKGDIAEGYSVSREKKESFPLTVTSAQKNPTAFYLCASRGGDSGRRYNEQFFGPGTRLTVL.

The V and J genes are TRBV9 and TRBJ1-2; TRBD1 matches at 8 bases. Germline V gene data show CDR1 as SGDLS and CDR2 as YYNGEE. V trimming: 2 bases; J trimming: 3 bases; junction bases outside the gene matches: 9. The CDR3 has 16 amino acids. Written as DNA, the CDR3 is TGTGCCAGCAGCGTCTATATCGACAGGGGTGACTATGGCTACACCTTC. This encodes CASSVYIDRGDYGYTF.